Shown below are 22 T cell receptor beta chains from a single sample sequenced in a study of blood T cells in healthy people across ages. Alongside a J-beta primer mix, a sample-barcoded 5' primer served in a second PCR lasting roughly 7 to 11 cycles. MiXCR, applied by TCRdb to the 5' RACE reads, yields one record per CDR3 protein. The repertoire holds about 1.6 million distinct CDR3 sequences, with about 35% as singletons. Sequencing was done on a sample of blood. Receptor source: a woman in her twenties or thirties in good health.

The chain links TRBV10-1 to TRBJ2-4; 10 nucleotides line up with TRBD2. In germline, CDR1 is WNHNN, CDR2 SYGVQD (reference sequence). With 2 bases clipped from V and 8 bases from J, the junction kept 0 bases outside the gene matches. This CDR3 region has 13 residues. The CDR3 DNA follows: TGCGCCAGCAGTGAGACTAGCGGGGACATTCAGTACTTC. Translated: CASSETSGDIQYF.

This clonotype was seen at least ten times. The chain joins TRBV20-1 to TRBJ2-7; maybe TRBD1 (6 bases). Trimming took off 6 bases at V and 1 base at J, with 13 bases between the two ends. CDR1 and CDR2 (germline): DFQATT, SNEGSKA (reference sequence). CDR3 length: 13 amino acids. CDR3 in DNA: TGCAGTGCATACCGGGACACATCCTACGAGCAGTACTTC. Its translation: CSAYRDTSYEQYF.

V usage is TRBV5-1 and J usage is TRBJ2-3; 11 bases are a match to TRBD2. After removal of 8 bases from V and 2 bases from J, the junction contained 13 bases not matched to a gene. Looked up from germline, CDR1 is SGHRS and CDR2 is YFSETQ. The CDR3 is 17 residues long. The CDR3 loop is CARDPLRLAGPTDTQYF. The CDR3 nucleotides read TGCGCCAGGGACCCGCTCCGACTAGCGGGGCCCACAGATACGCAGTATTTT.

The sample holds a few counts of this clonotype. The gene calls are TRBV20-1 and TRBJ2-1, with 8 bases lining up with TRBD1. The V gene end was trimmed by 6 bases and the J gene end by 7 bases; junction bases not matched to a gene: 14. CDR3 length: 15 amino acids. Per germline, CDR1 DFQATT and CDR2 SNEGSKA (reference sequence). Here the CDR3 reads CSAVDPGQGGNEQFF. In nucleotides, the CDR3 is TGCAGTGCGGTGGATCCAGGACAGGGAGGAAATGAGCAGTTCTTC.

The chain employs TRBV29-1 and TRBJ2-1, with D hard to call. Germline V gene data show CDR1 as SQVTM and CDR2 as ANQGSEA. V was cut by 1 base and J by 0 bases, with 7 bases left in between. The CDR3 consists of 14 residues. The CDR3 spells CSVEVGNSYNEQFF. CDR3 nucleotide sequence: TGCAGCGTTGAAGTCGGTAACTCCTACAATGAGCAGTTCTTC.

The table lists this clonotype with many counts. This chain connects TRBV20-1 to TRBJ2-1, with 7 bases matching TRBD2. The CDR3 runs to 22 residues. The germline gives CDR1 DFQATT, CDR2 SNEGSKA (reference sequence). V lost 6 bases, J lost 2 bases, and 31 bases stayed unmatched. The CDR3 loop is CSAPRLAPIPDPNRRPYNEQFF. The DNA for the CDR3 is TGCAGTGCCCCTAGACTAGCACCTATTCCGGACCCAAACCGACGGCCCTACAATGAGCAGTTCTTC.

CDR3 DNA: TGTGCCAGCAGTTCGCGCAGACTAGCGGGGGGCCCGGGTGGGAACACCGGGGAGCTGTTTTTT. Protein sequence: CASSSRRLAGGPGGNTGELFF. This rearrangement joins TRBV12-3 or TRBV12-4 to TRBJ2-2; 13 nucleotides match TRBD2. The CDR3 contains 21 residues. J was trimmed by 1 base and V by 4 bases; bases with no gene match: 15.

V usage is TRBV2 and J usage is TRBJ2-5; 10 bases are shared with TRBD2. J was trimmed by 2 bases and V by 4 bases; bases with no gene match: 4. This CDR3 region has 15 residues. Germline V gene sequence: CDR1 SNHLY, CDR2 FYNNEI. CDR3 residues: CASSGLAGAQETQYF. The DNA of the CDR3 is TGTGCCAGCAGTGGGCTAGCGGGGGCTCAAGAGACCCAGTACTTC.

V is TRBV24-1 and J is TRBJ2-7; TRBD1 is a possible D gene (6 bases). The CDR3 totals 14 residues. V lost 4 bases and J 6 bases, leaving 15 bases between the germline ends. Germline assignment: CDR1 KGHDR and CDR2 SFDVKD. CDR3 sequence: CATSDGRGRFEQYF. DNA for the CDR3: TGTGCCACCAGTGACGGCAGGGGAAGGTTCGAGCAGTACTTC.

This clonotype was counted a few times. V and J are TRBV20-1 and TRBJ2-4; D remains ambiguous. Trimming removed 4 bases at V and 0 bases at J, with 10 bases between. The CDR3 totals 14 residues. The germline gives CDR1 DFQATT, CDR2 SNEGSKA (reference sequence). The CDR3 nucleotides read TGCAGTGCTAATTCGAGGATAGCCAAAAACATTCAGTACTTC. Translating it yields CSANSRIAKNIQYF.

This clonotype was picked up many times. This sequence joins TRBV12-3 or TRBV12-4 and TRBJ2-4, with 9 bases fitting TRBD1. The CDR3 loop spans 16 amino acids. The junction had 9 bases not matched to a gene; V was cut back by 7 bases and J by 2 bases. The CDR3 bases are TGTGCCAGCACTAACTCGGGACAGGGTTCCAAAAACATTCAGTACTTC. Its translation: CASTNSGQGSKNIQYF.

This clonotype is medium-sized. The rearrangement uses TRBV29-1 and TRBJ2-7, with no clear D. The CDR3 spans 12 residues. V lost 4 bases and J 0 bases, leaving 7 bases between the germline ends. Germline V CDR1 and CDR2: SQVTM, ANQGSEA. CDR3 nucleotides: TGCAGCGTTGGTCCGGACTCCTACGAGCAGTACTTC. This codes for CSVGPDSYEQYF.

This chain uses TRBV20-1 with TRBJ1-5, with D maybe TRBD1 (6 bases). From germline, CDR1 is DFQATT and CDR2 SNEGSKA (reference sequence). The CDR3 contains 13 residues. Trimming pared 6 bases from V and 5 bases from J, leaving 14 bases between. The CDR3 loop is CSAGGRNDQPQHF. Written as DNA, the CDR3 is TGCAGTGCGGGGGGGCGTAATGATCAGCCCCAGCATTTT.

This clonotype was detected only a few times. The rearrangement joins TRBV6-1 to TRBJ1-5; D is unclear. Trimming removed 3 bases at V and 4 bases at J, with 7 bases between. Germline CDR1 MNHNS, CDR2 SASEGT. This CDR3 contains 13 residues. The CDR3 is CASSDLGNQPQHF. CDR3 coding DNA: TGTGCCAGCAGTGATCTTGGGAATCAGCCCCAGCATTTT.

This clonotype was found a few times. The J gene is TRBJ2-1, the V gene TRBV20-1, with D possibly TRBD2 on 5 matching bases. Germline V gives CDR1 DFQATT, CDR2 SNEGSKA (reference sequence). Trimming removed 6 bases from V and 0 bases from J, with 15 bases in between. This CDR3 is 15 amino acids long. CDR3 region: CSAPRTGSSYNEQFF. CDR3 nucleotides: TGCAGTGCCCCCCGAACGGGGAGCTCCTACAATGAGCAGTTCTTC.

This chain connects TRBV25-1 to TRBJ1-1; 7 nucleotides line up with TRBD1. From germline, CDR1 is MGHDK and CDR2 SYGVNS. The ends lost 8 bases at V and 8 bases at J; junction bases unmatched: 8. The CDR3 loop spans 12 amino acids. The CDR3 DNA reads TGTGCCAGCGGGGGGGAGGGGGCCGAAGCTTTCTTT. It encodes CASGGEGAEAFF.

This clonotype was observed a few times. CDR3 bases: TGTGCCAGCAGCGCCTCCGGGACTAGCGGGAGACCAGGGGCCAACGTCCTGACTTTC. The encoded protein is CASSASGTSGRPGANVLTF. This chain uses TRBV7-9 with TRBJ2-6; 14 nucleotides agree with TRBD2. The CDR3 loop spans 19 amino acids. The V and J ends lost 5 bases and 4 bases, in that order; junction bases with no gene match: 10. Germline-derived CDR1 and CDR2 are SEHNR and FQNEAQ (reference sequence).

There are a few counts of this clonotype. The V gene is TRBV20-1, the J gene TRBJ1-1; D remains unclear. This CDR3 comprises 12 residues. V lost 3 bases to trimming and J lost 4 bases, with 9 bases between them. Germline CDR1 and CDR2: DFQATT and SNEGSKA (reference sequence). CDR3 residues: CSARGPATEAFF. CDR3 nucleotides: TGCAGTGCTAGGGGTCCGGCCACTGAAGCTTTCTTT.

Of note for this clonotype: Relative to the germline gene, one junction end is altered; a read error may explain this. The CDR3: CAGSQDIGTSLGGETQYF. The CDR3 coding sequence is TGTGCCGGCAGCCAAGATATAGGGACTAGCCTCGGTGGGGAGACCCAGTACTTC. The V gene is TRBV4-2, the J gene TRBJ2-5; 9 bases align to TRBD2. Germline assignment: CDR1 LGHNA and CDR2 YNFKEQ. There are 18 residues in the CDR3.

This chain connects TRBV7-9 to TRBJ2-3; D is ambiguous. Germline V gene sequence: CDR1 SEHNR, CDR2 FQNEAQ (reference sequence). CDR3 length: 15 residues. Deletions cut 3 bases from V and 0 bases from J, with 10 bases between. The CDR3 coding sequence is TGTGCCAGCAGCTTCCTACTGAATAGCACAGATACGCAGTATTTT. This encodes CASSFLLNSTDTQYF.

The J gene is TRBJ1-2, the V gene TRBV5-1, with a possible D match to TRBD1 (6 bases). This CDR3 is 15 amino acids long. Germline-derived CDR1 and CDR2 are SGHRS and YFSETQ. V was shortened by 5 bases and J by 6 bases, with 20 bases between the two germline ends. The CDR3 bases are TGCGCCAGCAGTCCGGAGGACAGCTCTAGGGATGGCTACACCTTC. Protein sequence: CASSPEDSSRDGYTF.

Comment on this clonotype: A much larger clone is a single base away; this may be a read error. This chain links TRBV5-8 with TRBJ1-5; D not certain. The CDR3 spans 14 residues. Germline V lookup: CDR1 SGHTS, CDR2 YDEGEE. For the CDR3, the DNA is TGTGCCAGCAGCTTGCGTCAGGTCAATCAGCTCCAGCATTTT. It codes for CASSLRQVNQLQHF.